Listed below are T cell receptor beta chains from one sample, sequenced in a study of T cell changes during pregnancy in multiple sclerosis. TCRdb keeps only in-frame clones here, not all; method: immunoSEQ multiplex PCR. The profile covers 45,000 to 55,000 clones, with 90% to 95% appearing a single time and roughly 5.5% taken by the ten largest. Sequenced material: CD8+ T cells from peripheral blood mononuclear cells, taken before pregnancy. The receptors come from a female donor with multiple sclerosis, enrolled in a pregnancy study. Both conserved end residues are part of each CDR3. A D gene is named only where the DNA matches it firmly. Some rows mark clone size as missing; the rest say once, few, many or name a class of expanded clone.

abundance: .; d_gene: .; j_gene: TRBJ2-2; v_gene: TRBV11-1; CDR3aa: CASSLDPPGTGELFF; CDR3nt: TGTGCCAGCAGCTTAGATCCCCCCGGGACCGGGGAGCTGTTTTTT
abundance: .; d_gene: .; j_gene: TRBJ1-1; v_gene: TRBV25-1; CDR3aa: CASSESVGDLNTEAFF; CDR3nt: TGTGCCAGCAGTGAATCGGTAGGTGACTTGAACACTGAAGCTTTCTTT
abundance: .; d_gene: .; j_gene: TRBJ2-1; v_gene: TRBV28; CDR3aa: CASRYGLKQFF; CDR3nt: TGTGCCAGCAGATATGGACTTAAGCAGTTCTTC
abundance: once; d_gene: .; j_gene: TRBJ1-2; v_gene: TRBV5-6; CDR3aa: CASSLGAQGYDYGYTF; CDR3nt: TGTGCCAGCAGCTTGGGGGCTCAGGGATATGACTATGGCTACACCTTC
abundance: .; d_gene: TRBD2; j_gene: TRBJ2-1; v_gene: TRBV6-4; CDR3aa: CASSDRVAGGKDEQFF; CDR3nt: TGTGCCAGCAGTGACCGGGTGGCGGGGGGTAAAGATGAGCAGTTCTTC
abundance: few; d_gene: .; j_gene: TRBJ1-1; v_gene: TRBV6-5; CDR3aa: CASSYGENTEAFF; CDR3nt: TGTGCCAGCAGTTACGGAGAGAACACTGAAGCTTTCTTT
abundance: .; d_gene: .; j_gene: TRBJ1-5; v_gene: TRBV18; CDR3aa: CASSPGGSNQPQHF; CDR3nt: TGTGCCAGCTCACCCGGGGGAAGCAATCAGCCCCAGCATTTT
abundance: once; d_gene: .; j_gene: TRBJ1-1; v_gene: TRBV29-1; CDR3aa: CSVPAGPQAFF; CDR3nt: TGCAGCGTTCCGGCAGGCCCCCAAGCTTTCTTT
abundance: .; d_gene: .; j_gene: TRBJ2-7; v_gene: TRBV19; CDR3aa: CARDDGGPYEQYF; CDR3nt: TGTGCCAGGGACGACGGGGGGCCCTACGAGCAGTACTTC
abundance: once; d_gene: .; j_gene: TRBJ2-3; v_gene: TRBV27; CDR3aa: CASSSVSTDTQYF; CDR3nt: TGTGCCAGCAGTTCAGTTAGCACAGATACGCAGTATTTT
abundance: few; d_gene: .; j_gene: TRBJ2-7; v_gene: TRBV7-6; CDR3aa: CASSLFQASYEQYF; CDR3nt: TGTGCCAGCAGCTTATTCCAGGCCTCTTACGAGCAGTACTTC
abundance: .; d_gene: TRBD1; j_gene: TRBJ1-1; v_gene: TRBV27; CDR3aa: CASRTTGGLTEAFF; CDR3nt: TGTGCCAGCAGAACGACAGGGGGCCTCACTGAAGCTTTCTTT
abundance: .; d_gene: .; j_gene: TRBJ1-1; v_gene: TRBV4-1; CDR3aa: CASSQGGGWDTEAFF; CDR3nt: TGCGCCAGCAGCCAAGGCGGGGGGTGGGACACTGAAGCTTTCTTT
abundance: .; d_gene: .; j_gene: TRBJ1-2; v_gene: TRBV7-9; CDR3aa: CASTQGTLYGYTF; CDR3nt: TGTGCCAGCACCCAGGGAACCCTCTATGGCTACACCTTC
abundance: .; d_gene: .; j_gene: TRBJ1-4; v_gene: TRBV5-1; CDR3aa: CASSPLRGEGRGEKLFF; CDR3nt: TGCGCCAGCAGCCCCCTACGCGGTGAGGGCCGTGGGGAAAAACTGTTTTTT
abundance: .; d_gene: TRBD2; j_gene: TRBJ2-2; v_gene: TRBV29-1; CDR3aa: CSVESPLGGLRAGELFF; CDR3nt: TGCAGCGTTGAATCCCCTTTGGGAGGGTTGAGGGCCGGGGAGCTGTTTTTT
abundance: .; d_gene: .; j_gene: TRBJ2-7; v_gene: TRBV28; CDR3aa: CASSTQGFEQYF; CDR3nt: TGTGCCAGCAGTACCCAGGGGTTCGAGCAGTACTTC
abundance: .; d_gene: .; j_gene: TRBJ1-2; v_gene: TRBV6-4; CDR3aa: CASSDSGGYGYTF; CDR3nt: TGTGCCAGCAGTGACTCTGGGGGCTACGGCTACACCTTC
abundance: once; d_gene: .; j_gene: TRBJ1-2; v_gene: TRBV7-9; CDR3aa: CASSPTLVNYGYTF; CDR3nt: TGTGCCAGCAGCCCTACCTTGGTTAACTATGGCTACACCTTC
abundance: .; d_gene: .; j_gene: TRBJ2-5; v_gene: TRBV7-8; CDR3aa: CASSRGQETQYF; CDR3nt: TGTGCCAGCAGCAGGGGCCAAGAGACCCAGTACTTC
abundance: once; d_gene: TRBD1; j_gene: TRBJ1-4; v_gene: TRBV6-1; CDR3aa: CASSDLGTGAEKLFF; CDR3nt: TGTGCCAGCAGTGATCTGGGGACAGGGGCTGAAAAACTGTTTTTT
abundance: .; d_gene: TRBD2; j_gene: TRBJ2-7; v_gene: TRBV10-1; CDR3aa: CASSESSGSTYEQYF; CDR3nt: TGCGCCAGCAGTGAGTCTAGCGGGAGCACCTACGAGCAGTACTTC
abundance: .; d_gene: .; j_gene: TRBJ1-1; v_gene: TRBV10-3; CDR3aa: CAISDPTGLGMNTEAFF; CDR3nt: TGTGCCATCAGTGACCCTACAGGGTTGGGCATGAACACTGAAGCTTTCTTT
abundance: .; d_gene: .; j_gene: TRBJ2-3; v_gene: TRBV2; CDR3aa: CASEGDTQYF; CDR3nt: TGTGCCAGCGAGGGAGATACGCAGTATTTT
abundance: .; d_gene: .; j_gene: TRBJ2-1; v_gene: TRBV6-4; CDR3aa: CASSAGSYNEQFF; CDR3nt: TGTGCCAGCAGCGCCGGGTCCTACAATGAGCAGTTCTTC
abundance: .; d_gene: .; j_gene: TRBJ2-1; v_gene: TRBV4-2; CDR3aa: CASSQGLGSYNEQFF; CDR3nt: TGTGCCAGCAGCCAAGGTCTAGGGAGCTACAATGAGCAGTTCTTC
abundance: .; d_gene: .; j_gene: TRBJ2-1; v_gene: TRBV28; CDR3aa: CASSLSSDHSYNEQFF; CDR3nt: TGTGCCAGCAGTTTGTCTAGCGACCACTCCTACAATGAGCAGTTCTTC
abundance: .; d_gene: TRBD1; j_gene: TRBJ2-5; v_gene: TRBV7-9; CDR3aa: CASRTGGLKETQYF; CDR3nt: TGTGCCAGCAGGACAGGGGGCTTAAAAGAGACCCAGTACTTC
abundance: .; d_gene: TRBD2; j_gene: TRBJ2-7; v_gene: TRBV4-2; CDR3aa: CASSQEVGLAGGRGYEQYF; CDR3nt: TGTGCCAGCAGCCAAGAAGTGGGACTAGCGGGAGGGAGGGGCTACGAGCAGTACTTC
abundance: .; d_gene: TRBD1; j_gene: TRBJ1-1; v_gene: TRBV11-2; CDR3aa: CASSLVPGQMNTEAFF; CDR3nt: TGTGCCAGCAGCTTAGTGCCGGGACAGATGAACACTGAAGCTTTCTTT
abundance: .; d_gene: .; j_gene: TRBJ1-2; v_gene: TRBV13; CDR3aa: CASSLGRGDYGYTF; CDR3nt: TGTGCCAGCAGCTTAGGCCGGGGGGACTATGGCTACACCTTC
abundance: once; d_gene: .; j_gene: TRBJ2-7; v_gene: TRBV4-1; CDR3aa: CASSQVDLRSYEQYF; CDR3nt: TGCGCCAGCAGCCAAGTAGACTTACGCTCCTACGAGCAGTACTTC
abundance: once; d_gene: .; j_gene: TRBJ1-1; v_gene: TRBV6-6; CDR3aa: CASGQRNTEAFF; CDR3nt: TGTGCCAGCGGGCAGAGGAACACTGAAGCTTTCTTT
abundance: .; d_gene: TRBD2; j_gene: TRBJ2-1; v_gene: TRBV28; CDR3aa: CASSSLAGGTYNEQFF; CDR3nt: TGTGCCAGCAGTTCTCTAGCGGGAGGGACCTACAATGAGCAGTTCTTC
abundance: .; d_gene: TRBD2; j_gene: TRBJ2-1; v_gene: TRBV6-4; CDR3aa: CASSDSAGAYNEQFF; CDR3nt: TGTGCCAGCAGTGACTCAGCGGGAGCCTACAATGAGCAGTTCTTC
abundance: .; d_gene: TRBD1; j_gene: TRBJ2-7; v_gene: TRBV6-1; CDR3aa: CASSEETGGSYEQYF; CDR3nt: TGTGCCAGCAGTGAAGAGACAGGGGGTTCCTACGAGCAGTACTTC
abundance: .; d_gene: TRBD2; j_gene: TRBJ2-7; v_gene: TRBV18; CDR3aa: CASSPPKASGLYEQYF; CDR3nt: TGTGCCAGCTCACCCCCTAAGGCTAGCGGGCTCTACGAGCAGTACTTC
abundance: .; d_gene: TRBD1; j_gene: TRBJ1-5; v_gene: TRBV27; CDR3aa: CASSLSYDRGYNQPQHF; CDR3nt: TGTGCCAGCAGTTTATCTTATGACAGGGGGTACAATCAGCCCCAGCATTTT
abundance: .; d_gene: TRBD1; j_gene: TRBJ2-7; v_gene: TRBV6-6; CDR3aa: CASSYGRDRGYEQYF; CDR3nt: TGTGCCAGCAGTTACGGTAGGGACAGGGGCTACGAGCAGTACTTC
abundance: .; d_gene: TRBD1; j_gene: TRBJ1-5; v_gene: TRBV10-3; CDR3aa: CAISSGTDSNQPQHF; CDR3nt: TGTGCCATCAGTTCCGGGACAGATAGCAATCAGCCCCAGCATTTT
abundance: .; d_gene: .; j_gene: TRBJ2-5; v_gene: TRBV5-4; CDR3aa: CASRQGHQETQYF; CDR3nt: TGTGCCAGCAGACAGGGTCACCAAGAGACCCAGTACTTC
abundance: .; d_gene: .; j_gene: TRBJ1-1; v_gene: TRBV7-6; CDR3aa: CASSPGTEAFF; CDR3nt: TGTGCCAGCAGCCCCGGCACTGAAGCTTTCTTT
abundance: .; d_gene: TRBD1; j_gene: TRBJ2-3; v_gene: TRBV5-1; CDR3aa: CASSLEGTGFSGDTQYF; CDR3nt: TGCGCCAGCAGCTTGGAAGGGACAGGTTTTAGTGGGGATACGCAGTATTTT
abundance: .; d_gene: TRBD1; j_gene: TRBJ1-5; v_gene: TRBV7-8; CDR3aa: CASSLNADRGNQPQHF; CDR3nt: TGTGCCAGCAGCTTAAACGCGGACAGGGGGAATCAGCCCCAGCATTTT
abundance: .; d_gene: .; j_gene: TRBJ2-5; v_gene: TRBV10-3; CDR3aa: CAIRQGEETQYF; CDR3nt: TGTGCCATCAGGCAAGGGGAAGAGACCCAGTACTTC